The 16 T cell receptor beta chains below come from one sample, sequenced in a study of early T cells in non-severe SARS-CoV-2 infection. Each CDR3 protein is one row after TCRdb ran MiXCR on the 5' RACE reads. The data contain roughly 100,000 distinct CDR3 sequences, 12% to 15% of them seen just once; the ten biggest clones take up around 5.8%. Sequencing was performed on whole blood. All receptors come from an adult who was a healthcare worker with PCR-confirmed SARS-CoV-2 infection or an uninfected control (not recorded which).

In this sample, this clonotype turned up many times. The genes are TRBV11-1 and TRBJ2-6; TRBD1 might be the D (5 bases). V shed 5 bases and J shed 0 bases, with 8 bases lying between them. The CDR3 consists of 15 residues. Germline-derived CDR1 and CDR2 are SGHAT and FQDESV (reference sequence). Here the CDR3 DNA reads TGTGCCAGCAGCCTGACAGCCTCTGGGGCCAACGTCCTGACTTTC. Encoded protein: CASSLTASGANVLTF.

V and J are TRBV10-3 and TRBJ1-5; 9 positions match TRBD1. The ends lost 2 bases at V and 0 bases at J; junction bases unmatched: 8. The CDR3 has 18 residues. The germline CDR1 and CDR2 sequences are ENHRY and SYGVKD. The CDR3 DNA follows: TGTGCCATCAGTGAGGTTGACAGGGGGGTCTCTAGCAATCAGCCCCAGCATTTT. This codes for CAISEVDRGVSSNQPQHF.

DNA for the CDR3: TGTGCCAGCAGTGGGGGGACTAGCGTCGGGGAGCTGTTTTTT. The encoded protein is CASSGGTSVGELFF. The gene calls are TRBV6-6 and TRBJ2-2; 10 bases map to TRBD2. V dropped 5 bases and J dropped 7; count of bases not matched to a gene: 4. The CDR3 is 14 residues long. Germline lookup yields CDR1 MNHNY and CDR2 SVGAGI (reference sequence).

This clonotype was counted a few times. Mismatch with germline at one junction end may stem from a read error. The rearrangement uses TRBV28 and TRBJ1-2; TRBD1 is a possible D gene (5 bases). This CDR3 region has 14 residues. CDR1 and CDR2 (germline): MDHEN, SYDVKM. The CDR3 DNA follows: TGTGCCAGCCGAGGCCTTGGGACCCAGGGTTTTCCACCCTTC. Translating it yields CASRGLGTQGFPPF.

This clonotype showed up just a few times. The gene calls are TRBV6-5 and TRBJ1-3; tentative D call: TRBD1 (6 bases). Trimming left V 7 bases short and J 4 bases short, with 14 bases between. The CDR3 sequence is 14 residues long. CDR1 MNHEY and CDR2 SVGAGI come from the germline V gene. CDR3 loop: CASILGARGNTIYF. As DNA, the CDR3 is TGTGCCAGCATATTGGGGGCGCGAGGAAACACCATATATTTT.

The V and J genes are TRBV12-3 or TRBV12-4 and TRBJ2-1; D remains ambiguous. V dropped 3 bases and J dropped 3 bases, with 6 bases sitting between them. CDR3 length equals 13 residues. Written as DNA, the CDR3 is TGTGCCAGCAGTTTGAATGGCTACAATGAGCAGTTCTTC. It encodes CASSLNGYNEQFF.

The chain combines TRBV6-5 with TRBJ1-5; D is unclear. This CDR3 is 14 amino acids long. Germline CDR1 MNHEY, CDR2 SVGAGI. Trimming shortened V by 0 bases and J by 3 bases, and 6 bases separated the two germline ends. DNA of the CDR3: TGTGCCAGCAGTTACTCGGCAATCAATCAGCCCCAGCATTTT. It specifies CASSYSAINQPQHF.

This chain connects TRBV19 to TRBJ2-2; 7 nucleotides align to TRBD1. This CDR3 comprises 15 residues. Germline values: CDR1 LNHDA, CDR2 SQIVND (reference sequence). V shed 5 bases, J shed 3 bases, and the junction held 6 bases outside the gene matches. CDR3 residues: CASSPPDRDTGELFF. CDR3 coding DNA: TGTGCCAGTAGTCCCCCCGACAGGGACACCGGGGAGCTGTTTTTT.

The chain recombines TRBV28 with TRBJ1-5; tentatively, D is TRBD1 (5 bases). In germline, CDR1 is MDHEN, CDR2 SYDVKM. Trimming shortened V by 7 bases and J by 2 bases, and 12 bases separated the two germline ends. The CDR3 contains 14 residues. This chain's CDR3 is CASTDMGGNQPQHF. CDR3 DNA: TGTGCCAGCACGGACATGGGGGGCAATCAGCCCCAGCATTTT.

V gene TRBV7-6 combines with J gene TRBJ2-1; TRBD2 is a possible D gene (7 bases). The CDR3 totals 15 residues. V was pared by 1 base and J by 6 bases, with 13 bases between. Germline assignment: CDR1 SGHVS and CDR2 FNYEAQ. The CDR3 loop is CASSLEGGKSNEQFF. CDR3 DNA: TGTGCCAGCAGCTTAGAGGGGGGGAAATCCAATGAGCAGTTCTTC.

The chain is built from TRBV28 and TRBJ2-5, with D unclear. This CDR3 spans 12 amino acids. The V end lost 8 bases, the J end lost 2 bases, and 9 bases lay between the germline ends. From germline, CDR1 is MDHEN and CDR2 SYDVKM. CDR3 nucleotides: TGTGCCAGCGAGAGGAATCAAGAGACCCAGTACTTC. As protein: CASERNQETQYF.

This clonotype was detected a few times. The gene calls are TRBV19 and TRBJ2-1, with TRBD2 identical over 7 bases. Germline assignment: CDR1 LNHDA and CDR2 SQIVND (reference sequence). V shed 5 bases and J 8 bases; nucleotides not matched to a gene: 9. This CDR3 has 14 amino acids. The CDR3 sequence: CASSVGLVNDEQFF. In DNA, the CDR3 is TGTGCCAGTAGTGTCGGACTAGTGAACGATGAGCAGTTCTTC.

The V call is TRBV25-1, the J call TRBJ1-4; 7 bases align to TRBD1. The ends lost 5 bases at V and 7 bases at J; junction bases unmatched: 7. The CDR3 has 14 residues. From germline, CDR1 is MGHDK and CDR2 SYGVNS. In DNA, the CDR3 is TGTGCCAGCAGTTCAGGGGGAGGTCGTGAAAAACTGTTTTTT. Translating gives CASSSGGGREKLFF.

This chain uses TRBV5-1 with TRBJ2-5; 9 nucleotides agree with TRBD2. The CDR3 has 16 residues. CDR1 is SGHRS and CDR2 is YFSETQ in the germline V gene. Trimming cost V 0 bases and J 3 bases; bases outside gene matches: 6. The CDR3 sequence is CASSLATLAGKETQYF. The CDR3 region has the DNA TGCGCCAGCAGCTTGGCTACCCTAGCGGGGAAAGAGACCCAGTACTTC.

This clonotype was found a few times. The CDR3 sequence is CASSPKGQGRLGNQPQHF. The DNA of the CDR3 is TGTGCCAGCAGTCCCAAAGGACAGGGAAGATTGGGCAATCAGCCCCAGCATTTT. This rearrangement joins TRBV6-5 to TRBJ1-5, with 8 bases identical to TRBD1. The CDR3 runs 18 residues. V lost 5 bases to trimming and J lost 2 bases; unmatched junction nucleotides: 14. CDR1 and CDR2 (germline): MNHEY, SVGAGI.

This clonotype has a handful of counts. The rearrangement links TRBV4-3 to TRBJ2-7; D is possibly TRBD1 or TRBD2 (6 bases each). The germline V and J ends were trimmed by 0 bases and 4 bases, with 13 bases remaining between them. In germline, CDR1 is LGHNA, CDR2 YSLEER. The CDR3 covers 15 residues. In DNA form, the CDR3 reads TGCGCCAGCAGCCAAGACTCCGGGGGCTGGTACGAGCAGTACTTC. Translated: CASSQDSGGWYEQYF.